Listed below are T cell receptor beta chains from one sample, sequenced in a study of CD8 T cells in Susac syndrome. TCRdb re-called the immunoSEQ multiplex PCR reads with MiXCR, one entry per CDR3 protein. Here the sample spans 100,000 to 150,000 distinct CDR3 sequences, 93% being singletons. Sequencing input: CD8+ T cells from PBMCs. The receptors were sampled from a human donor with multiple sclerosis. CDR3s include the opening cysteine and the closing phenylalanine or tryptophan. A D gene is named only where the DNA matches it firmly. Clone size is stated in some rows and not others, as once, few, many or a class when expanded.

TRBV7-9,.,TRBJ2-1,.,CASSLGLGANEQFF,TGTGCCAGCAGCTTAGGGCTGGGGGCCAATGAGCAGTTCTTC
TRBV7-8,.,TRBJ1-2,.,CASSLSPWRGPTAGYTF,TGTGCCAGCAGCTTGTCTCCGTGGCGGGGACCAACTGCTGGCTACACCTTC
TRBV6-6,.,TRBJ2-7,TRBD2,CATRLANEQYF,TGTGCCACCAGACTAGCCAACGAGCAGTACTTC
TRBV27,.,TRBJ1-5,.,CASSLFAQGRQPQHF,TGTGCCAGCAGTTTATTTGCCCAGGGCAGGCAGCCCCAGCATTTT
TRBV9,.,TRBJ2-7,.,CASSVNDSPYEQYF,TGTGCCAGCAGCGTAAACGACAGCCCCTACGAGCAGTACTTC
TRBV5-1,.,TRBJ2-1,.,CASGATEQFF,TGCGCCAGCGGTGCTACGGAGCAGTTCTTC
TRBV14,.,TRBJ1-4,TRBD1,CASRQGTGGEKLFF,TGTGCCAGCAGACAGGGGACCGGGGGTGAAAAACTGTTTTTT
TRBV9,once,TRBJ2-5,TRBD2,CASSVSGGFGETQYF,TGTGCCAGCAGCGTTAGCGGGGGCTTCGGAGAGACCCAGTACTTC
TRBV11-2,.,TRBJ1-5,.,CASSKGGGQPQHF,TGTGCCAGCAGCAAAGGGGGAGGGCAGCCCCAGCATTTT
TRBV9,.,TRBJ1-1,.,CASSVSAGAMNTEAFF,TGTGCCAGCAGCGTATCGGCAGGCGCGATGAACACTGAAGCTTTCTTT
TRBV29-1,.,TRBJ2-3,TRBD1,CSVTDRGHTDTQYF,TGCAGCGTGACTGACAGGGGGCATACAGATACGCAGTATTTT
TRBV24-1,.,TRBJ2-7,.,CATRDGYEQYF,TGTGCCACCAGGGACGGGTACGAGCAGTACTTC
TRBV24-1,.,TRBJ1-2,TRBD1,CATSDGQGAPRGYTF,TGTGCCACCAGTGACGGACAGGGTGCCCCACGGGGCTACACCTTC
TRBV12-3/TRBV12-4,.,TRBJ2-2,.,CASGWDNPNTGELFF,TGTGCCAGCGGATGGGACAACCCGAACACCGGGGAGCTGTTTTTT
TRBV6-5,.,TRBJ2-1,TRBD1,CAPPGQGLNEQFF,TGTGCCCCCCCGGGACAGGGACTGAATGAGCAGTTCTTC
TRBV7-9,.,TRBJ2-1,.,CASLAGAAVVNEQFF,TGTGCCAGCTTGGCGGGGGCGGCGGTGGTAAATGAGCAGTTCTTC
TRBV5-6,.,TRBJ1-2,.,CASSLVTGWNTYGYTF,TGTGCCAGCAGCTTGGTGACAGGTTGGAACACCTATGGCTACACCTTC
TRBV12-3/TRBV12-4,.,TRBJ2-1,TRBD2,CASSPWRGGYNEQFF,TGTGCCAGCAGCCCGTGGCGGGGGGGTTACAATGAGCAGTTCTTC
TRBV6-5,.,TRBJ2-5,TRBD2,CASSYSGGSQETQYF,TGTGCCAGCAGTTACTCGGGGGGGTCACAAGAGACCCAGTACTTC
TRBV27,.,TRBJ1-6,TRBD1,CASGPFGQGNSPLHF,TGTGCCAGTGGTCCTTTTGGACAGGGTAATTCACCCCTCCACTTT
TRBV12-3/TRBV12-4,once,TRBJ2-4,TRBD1,CASSLRGQGYENIQYF,TGTGCCAGCAGTTTACGGGGACAGGGTTATGAAAACATTCAGTACTTC
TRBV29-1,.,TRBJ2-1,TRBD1,CSVKGAVSYNEQFF,TGCAGCGTTAAGGGGGCGGTTTCCTACAATGAGCAGTTCTTC
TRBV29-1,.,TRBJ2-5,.,CSGVSETQYF,TGCAGCGGCGTCAGCGAGACCCAGTACTTC
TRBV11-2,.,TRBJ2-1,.,CASSLDLPPNNEQFF,TGTGCCAGCAGCTTAGATCTCCCCCCCAACAATGAGCAGTTCTTC
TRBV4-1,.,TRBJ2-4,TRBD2,CASSQGLAAQNIQYF,TGCGCCAGCAGCCAGGGACTAGCGGCACAAAACATTCAGTACTTC
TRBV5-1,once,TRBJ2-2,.,CASSFRVGELFF,TGCGCCAGCAGCTTCAGGGTCGGGGAGCTGTTTTTT
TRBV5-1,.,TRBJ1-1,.,CASSQGGAAFF,TGCGCCAGCAGCCAAGGGGGGGCAGCTTTCTTT
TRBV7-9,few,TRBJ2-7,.,CASSSHIYEQYF,TGTGCCAGCAGCTCCCATATCTACGAGCAGTACTTC
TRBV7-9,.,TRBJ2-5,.,CASSSTAVGQETQYF,TGTGCCAGCAGCTCCACAGCCGTGGGGCAAGAGACCCAGTACTTC
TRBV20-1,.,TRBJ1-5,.,CSARDGGLNQPQHF,TGCAGTGCTAGAGATGGAGGGCTAAATCAGCCCCAGCATTTT
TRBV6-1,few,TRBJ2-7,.,CASTSGFGEQYF,TGTGCCAGCACCTCAGGGTTTGGCGAGCAGTACTTC
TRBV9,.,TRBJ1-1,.,CASSGTVNTEAFF,TGTGCCAGCAGCGGGACAGTTAACACTGAAGCTTTCTTT
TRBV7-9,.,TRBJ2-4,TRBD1,CASSHTRDRGPKNIQYF,TGTGCCAGCAGCCACACCCGGGACAGGGGGCCCAAAAACATTCAGTACTTC
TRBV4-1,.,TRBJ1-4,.,CASSQVARDNEKLFF,TGCGCCAGCAGCCAAGTGGCACGGGATAATGAAAAACTGTTTTTT
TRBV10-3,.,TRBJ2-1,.,CAISESVYNEQFF,TGTGCCATCAGTGAGTCCGTATACAATGAGCAGTTCTTC
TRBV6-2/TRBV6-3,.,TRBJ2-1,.,CASSYQFDRPYNEQFF,TGTGCCAGCAGTTACCAGTTTGACAGGCCCTACAATGAGCAGTTCTTC
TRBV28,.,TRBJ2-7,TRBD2,CASSLGRTSGGYEQYF,TGTGCCAGCAGTTTAGGGCGCACTAGCGGGGGCTACGAGCAGTACTTC
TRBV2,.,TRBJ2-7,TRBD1,CASSNDRGGPYEQYF,TGTGCCAGCAGCAACGACAGGGGGGGGCCCTACGAGCAGTACTTC
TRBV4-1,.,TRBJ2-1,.,CASSQSGNEQFF,TGCGCCAGCAGCCAGTCCGGGAATGAGCAGTTCTTC
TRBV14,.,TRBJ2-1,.,CASSQFLGGAYNEQFF,TGTGCCAGCAGCCAATTTCTCGGAGGGGCTTACAATGAGCAGTTCTTC
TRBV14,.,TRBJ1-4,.,CASSLISPGEKLFF,TGTGCCAGCAGCCTCATCTCCCCGGGGGAAAAACTGTTTTTT
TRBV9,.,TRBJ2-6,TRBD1,CASSQGGAAGANVLTF,TGTGCCAGCAGCCAAGGGGGCGCGGCTGGGGCCAACGTCCTGACTTTC
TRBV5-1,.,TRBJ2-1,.,CASSLQVNEQFF,TGCGCCAGCAGCTTGCAGGTAAATGAGCAGTTCTTC
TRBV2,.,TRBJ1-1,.,CASSVGWSTEAFF,TGTGCCAGCAGTGTAGGGTGGAGCACTGAAGCTTTCTTT
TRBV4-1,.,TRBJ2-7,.,CASSQETPPAYEQYF,TGCGCCAGCAGCCAAGAGACTCCACCGGCATACGAGCAGTACTTC
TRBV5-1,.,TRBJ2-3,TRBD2,CASSPGLVSDTQYF,TGCGCCAGCAGCCCTGGACTAGTTTCAGATACGCAGTATTTT
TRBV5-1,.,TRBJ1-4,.,CASSRRDTLNEKLFF,TGCGCCAGCAGCCGACGGGACACCCTTAATGAAAAACTGTTTTTT
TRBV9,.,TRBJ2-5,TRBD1,CASSPFYTGAQETQYF,TGTGCCAGCAGCCCATTCTATACAGGGGCCCAAGAGACCCAGTACTTC